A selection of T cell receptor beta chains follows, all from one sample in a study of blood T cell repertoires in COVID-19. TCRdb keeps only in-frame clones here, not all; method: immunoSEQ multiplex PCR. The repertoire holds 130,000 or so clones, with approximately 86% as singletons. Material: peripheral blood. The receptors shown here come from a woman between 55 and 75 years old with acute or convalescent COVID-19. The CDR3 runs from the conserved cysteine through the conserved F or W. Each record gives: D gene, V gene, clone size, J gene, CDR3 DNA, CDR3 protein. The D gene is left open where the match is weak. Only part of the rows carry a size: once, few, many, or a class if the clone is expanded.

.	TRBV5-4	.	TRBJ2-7	TGTGCCAGCAGCTTGGTGCAGGGTAACCACGAGCAGTACTTC	CASSLVQGNHEQYF
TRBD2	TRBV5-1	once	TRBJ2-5	TGCGCCAGCAGCTTGACTAGCGGGGGGGAGACCCAGTACTTC	CASSLTSGGETQYF
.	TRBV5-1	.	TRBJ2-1	TGCGCCAGCAGCAAGGGACTTCCCAATGAGCAGTTCTTC	CASSKGLPNEQFF
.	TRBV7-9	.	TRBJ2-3	TGTGCCAGCAGCTTCTCAGGCGCCACAGATACGCAGTATTTT	CASSFSGATDTQYF
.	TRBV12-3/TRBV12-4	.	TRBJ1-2	TGTGCCAGCCGACAGGAGACAGTTCGAGGCTACACCTTC	CASRQETVRGYTF
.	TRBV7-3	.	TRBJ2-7	TGTGCCAGCAGCTTATCCCAGGGATACGAGCAGTACTTC	CASSLSQGYEQYF
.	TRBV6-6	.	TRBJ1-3	TGTGCCAGCAGTTATGTCGGAGGTGGAAACACCATATATTTT	CASSYVGGGNTIYF
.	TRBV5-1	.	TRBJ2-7	TGCGCCAGCAGCTTGGCCCCCGGATTAGACCACTACGCCTACGAGCAGTACTTC	CASSLAPGLDHYAYEQYF
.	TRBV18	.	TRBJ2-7	TGTGCCAGCTCACAATGGTCCGGCTACGAGCAGTACTTC	CASSQWSGYEQYF
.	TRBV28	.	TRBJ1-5	TGTGCCAGCATACCGACAGGTTATAGCAATCAGCCCCAGCATTTT	CASIPTGYSNQPQHF
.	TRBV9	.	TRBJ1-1	TGTGCCAGCAGCGTATGGCAGAACACTGAAGCTTTCTTT	CASSVWQNTEAFF
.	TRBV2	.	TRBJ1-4	TGTGCCAGCAGTGAATCCAGGGATGGAAAACTGTTTTTT	CASSESRDGKLFF
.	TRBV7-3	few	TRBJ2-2	TGTGCCAGCAGCTTAACCTCCGGGGGCACCGGGGAGCTGTTTTTT	CASSLTSGGTGELFF
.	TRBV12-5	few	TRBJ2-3	TGTGCTAGTGGTGTGGGGGGCCCAGATACGCAGTATTTT	CASGVGGPDTQYF
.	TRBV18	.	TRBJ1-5	TGTGCCAGCTCACTACAAGATAGCAATCAGCCCCAGCATTTT	CASSLQDSNQPQHF
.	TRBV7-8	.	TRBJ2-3	TGTGCCAGCAGCCCCGTGGGGCGGGGAGATACGCAGTATTTT	CASSPVGRGDTQYF